This T cell receptor (beta chain) originates from a study of PD-1 blockade in classical Hodgkin lymphoma. All the patients suffered relapse after autologous stem cell transplantation, and brentuximab vedotin exposure differed. Responses achieved at best were complete response, partial response or progressive disease. This clone was counted a single time. The protocol was immunoSEQ multiplex PCR, while the TCRdb copy is restricted to in-frame clones and leaves out a portion. The table shows under 40,000 clones, with around 82% occurring only once. The CDR3 covers 11 residues. Deletions cut 6 bases from V and 3 bases from J, with 6 bases between. Per the germline V gene, CDR1 is MGHDK and CDR2 is SYGVNS.

Source: peripheral blood mononuclear cells (PBMCs), taken at baseline. V and J are TRBV25-1 and TRBJ2-7; D not certain. This TCR was recovered from a human donor with classical Hodgkin lymphoma. CDR3 DNA sequence: TGTGCCAGCAGCGATCGCTACGAGCAGTACTTC. It is translated as CASSDRYEQYF.